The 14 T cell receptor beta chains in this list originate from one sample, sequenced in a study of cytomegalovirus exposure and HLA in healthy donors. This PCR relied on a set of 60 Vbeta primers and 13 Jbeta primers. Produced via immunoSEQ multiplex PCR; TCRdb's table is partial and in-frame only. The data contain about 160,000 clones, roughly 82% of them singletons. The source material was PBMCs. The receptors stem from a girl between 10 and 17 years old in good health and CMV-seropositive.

The CDR3 protein is CASSTTGSGITEAFF. CDR3 sequence (DNA): TGTGCCAGTAGTACAACCGGGAGCGGGATCACTGAAGCTTTCTTT. This rearrangement joins TRBV19 to TRBJ1-1; D gene uncertain. Germline lookup yields CDR1 LNHDA and CDR2 SQIVND (reference sequence). The CDR3 is 15 residues long. V shed 4 bases and J shed 4 bases, with 16 bases lying between them.

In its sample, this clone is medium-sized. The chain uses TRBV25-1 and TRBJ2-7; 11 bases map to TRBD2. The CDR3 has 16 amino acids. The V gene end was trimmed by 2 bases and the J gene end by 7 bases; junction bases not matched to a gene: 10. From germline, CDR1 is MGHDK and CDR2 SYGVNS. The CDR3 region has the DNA TGTGCCAGCAGTGAACCGATTAGCGGGAGGGCCGGAGAGCAGTACTTC. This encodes CASSEPISGRAGEQYF.

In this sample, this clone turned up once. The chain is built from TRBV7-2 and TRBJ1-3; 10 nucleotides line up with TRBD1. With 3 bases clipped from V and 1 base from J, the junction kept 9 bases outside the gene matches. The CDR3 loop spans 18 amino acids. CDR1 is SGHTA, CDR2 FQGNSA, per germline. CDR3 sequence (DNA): TGTGCCAGCAGCTTCCCGTCGGGACAGGGGCTTTCTGGAAACACCATATATTTT. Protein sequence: CASSFPSGQGLSGNTIYF. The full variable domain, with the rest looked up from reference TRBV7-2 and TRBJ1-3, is GAGVSQSPSNKVTEKGKDVELRCDPISGHTALYWYRQSLGQGLEFLIYFQGNSAPDKSGLPSDRFSAERTGGSVSTLTIQRTQQEDSAVYLCASSFPSGQGLSGNTIYFGEGSWLTVV.

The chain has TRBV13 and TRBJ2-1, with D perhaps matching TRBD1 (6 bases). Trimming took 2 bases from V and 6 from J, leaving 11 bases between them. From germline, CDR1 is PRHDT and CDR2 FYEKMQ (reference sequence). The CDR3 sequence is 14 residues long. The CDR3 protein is CASSLTGPPNEQFF. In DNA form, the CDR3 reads TGTGCCAGCAGCTTAACAGGGCCCCCCAATGAGCAGTTCTTC.

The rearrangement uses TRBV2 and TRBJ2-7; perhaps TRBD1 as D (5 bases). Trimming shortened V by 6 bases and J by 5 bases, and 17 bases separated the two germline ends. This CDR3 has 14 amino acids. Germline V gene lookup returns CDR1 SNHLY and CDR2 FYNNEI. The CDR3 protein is CASRNRSWVNEQYF. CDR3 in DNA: TGTGCCAGCAGGAACAGGTCGTGGGTCAACGAGCAGTACTTC.

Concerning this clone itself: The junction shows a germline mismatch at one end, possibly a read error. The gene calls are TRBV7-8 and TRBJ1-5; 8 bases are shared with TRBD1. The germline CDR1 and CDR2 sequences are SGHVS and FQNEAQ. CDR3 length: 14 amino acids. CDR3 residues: CASSLGQANQLQHF. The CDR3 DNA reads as TGTGCCAGCAGCTTGGGACAGGCTAATCAGCTCCAGCATTTT.

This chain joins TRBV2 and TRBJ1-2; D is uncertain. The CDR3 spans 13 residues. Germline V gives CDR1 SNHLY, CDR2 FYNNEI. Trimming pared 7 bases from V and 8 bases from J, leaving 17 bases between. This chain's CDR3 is CASIPTFGYGYTF. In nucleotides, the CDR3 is TGTGCCAGCATCCCGACATTTGGGTACGGCTACACCTTC.

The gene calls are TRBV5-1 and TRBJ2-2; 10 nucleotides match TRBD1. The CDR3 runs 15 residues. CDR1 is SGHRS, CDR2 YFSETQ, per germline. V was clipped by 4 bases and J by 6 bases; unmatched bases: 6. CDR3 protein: CASSMGQGRSGELFF. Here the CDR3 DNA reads TGCGCCAGCAGCATGGGACAGGGGCGATCCGGGGAGCTGTTTTTT.

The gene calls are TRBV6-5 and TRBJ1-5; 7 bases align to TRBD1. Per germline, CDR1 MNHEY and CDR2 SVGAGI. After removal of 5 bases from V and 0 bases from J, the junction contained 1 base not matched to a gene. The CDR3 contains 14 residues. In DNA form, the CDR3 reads TGTGCCAGCAGTAGACAGGGTAGCAATCAGCCCCAGCATTTT. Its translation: CASSRQGSNQPQHF.

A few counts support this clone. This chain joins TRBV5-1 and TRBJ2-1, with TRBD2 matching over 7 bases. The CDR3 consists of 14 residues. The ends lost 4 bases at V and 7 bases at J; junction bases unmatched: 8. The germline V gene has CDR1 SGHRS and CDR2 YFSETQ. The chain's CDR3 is CASSPGRMGNEQFF. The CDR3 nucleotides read TGCGCCAGCAGCCCCGGGAGGATGGGGAATGAGCAGTTCTTC.

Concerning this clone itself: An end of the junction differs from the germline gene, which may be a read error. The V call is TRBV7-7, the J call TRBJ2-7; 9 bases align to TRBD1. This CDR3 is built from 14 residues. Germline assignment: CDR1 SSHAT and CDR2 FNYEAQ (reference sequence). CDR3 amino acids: CASSSGTGNYEQYF. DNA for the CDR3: TGTGCTAGCAGCTCCGGGACAGGGAACTACGAGCAGTACTTC.

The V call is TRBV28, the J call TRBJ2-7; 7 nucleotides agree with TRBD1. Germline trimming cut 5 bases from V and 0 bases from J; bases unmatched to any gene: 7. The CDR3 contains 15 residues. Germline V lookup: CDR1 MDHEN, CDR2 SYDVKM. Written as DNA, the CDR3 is TGTGCCAGCAGTCCGACAGGGCCAAGCTCCTACGAGCAGTACTTC. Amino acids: CASSPTGPSSYEQYF.

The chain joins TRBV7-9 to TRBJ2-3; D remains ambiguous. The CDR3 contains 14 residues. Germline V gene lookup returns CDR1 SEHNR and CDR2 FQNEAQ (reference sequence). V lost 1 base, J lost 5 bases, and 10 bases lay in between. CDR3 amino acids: CASSLGLSVDTQYF. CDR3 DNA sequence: TGTGCCAGCAGCTTAGGTCTGTCCGTAGATACGCAGTATTTT.

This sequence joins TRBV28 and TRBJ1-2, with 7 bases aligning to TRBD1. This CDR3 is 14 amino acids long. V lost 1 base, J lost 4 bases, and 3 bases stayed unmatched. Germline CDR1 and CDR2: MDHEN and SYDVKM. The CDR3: CASSLLQGTYGYTF. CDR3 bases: TGTGCCAGCAGTTTATTACAGGGGACCTATGGCTACACCTTC.